The sequence of this T cell receptor beta chain was determined in a study of blood T cell repertoires in COVID-19. Germline V gene lookup returns CDR1 LGHDT and CDR2 YNNKEL (reference sequence). Deletions cut 4 bases from V and 4 bases from J, with 11 bases between. The CDR3 is 15 residues long. Sequencing used immunoSEQ multiplex PCR; TCRdb keeps in-frame clones, though not all of them. There are 330,000 or so clones in the sample; approximately 89% occur only once, and 1.5% to 2% lies in the top ten. Those who participated ranged in age from roughly 18 to 89 years and resided in 20 to 30 US areas. This sequence was found in a man between 35 and 55 years old in a cohort exposed to, infected with or recovered from COVID-19 (not recorded which). This chain joins TRBV3-1 (or the pseudogene TRBV3-2) and TRBJ2-6; no firm D call. Specimen: PBMCs or T cells enriched from blood (not recorded which). CDR3 sequence (DNA): TGTGCCAGCAGCCCCGCGTGGTTGGGGGCCAACGTCCTGACTTTC. Its protein product is CASSPAWLGANVLTF.